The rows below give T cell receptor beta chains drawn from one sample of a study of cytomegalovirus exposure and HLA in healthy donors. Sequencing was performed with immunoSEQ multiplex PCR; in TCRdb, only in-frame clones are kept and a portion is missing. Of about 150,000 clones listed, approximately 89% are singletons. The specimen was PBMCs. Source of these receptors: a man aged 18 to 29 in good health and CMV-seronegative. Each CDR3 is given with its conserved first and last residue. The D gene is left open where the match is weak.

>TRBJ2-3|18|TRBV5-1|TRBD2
CASSPGLAGGGGTDTQYF
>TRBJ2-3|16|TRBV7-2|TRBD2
CASSSSGGARTDTQYF
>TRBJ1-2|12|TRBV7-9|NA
CASSLVGRGYTF
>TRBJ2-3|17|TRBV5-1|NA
CASSLRGGLSSTDTQYF
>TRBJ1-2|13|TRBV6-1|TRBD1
CASRRPGQLGYTF
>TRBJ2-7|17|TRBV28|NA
CASSLGGQRFYPYEQYF
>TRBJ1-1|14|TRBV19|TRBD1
CASSIETGETEAFF
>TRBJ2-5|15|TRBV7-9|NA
CASSLGGRVAETQYF
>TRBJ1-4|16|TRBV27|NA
CASALRSVAANEKLFF
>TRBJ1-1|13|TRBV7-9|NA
CASSPQGVAEAFF
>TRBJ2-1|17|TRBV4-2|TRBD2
CASSQESRGGPYNEQFF
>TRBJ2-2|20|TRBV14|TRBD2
CASSQDWRQRGAVNTGELFF
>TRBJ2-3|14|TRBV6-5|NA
CASSYSFGTDTQYF
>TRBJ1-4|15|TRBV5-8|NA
CASSLGLRFGEKLFF
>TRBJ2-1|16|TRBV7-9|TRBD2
CASSPVRGSSYNEQFF
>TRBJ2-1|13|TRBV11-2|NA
CASSLDSHNEQFF
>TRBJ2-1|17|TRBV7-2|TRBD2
CASSLGGGVAVHNEQFF
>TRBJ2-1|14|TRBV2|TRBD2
CASRAPGRGSEQFF
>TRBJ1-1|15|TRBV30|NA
CAWSPPPGGYTEAFF
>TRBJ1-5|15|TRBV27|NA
CASSQDTTSNQPQHF
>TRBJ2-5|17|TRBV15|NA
CATSRGSGGLYQETQYF
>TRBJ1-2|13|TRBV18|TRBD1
CASSPGQGDGYTF
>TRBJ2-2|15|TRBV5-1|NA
CASSFLQLNTGELFF
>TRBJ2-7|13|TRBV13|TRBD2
CASSPGGSYEQYF
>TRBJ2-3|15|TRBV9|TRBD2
CASSGSGRSTDTQYF
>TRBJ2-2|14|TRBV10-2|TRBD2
CASIKGLPTGELFF
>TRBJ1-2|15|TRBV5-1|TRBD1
CASSFTGGMYRGYTF
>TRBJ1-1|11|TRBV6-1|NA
CASNRNTEAFF
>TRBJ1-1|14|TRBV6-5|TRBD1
CASTKTGIFAEAFF
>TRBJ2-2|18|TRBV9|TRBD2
CASSSPTSGSGWTGELFF
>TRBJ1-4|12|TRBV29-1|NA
CSGGGTNEKLFF
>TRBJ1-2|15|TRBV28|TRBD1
CASSFPGQGIYGYTF